These T cell receptor beta chains were read from a single sample in a study of Ad26.COV2.S vaccination and SARS-CoV-2 variants. The assay was immunoSEQ multiplex PCR, and TCRdb's table has in-frame clones only and misses some. The data contain around 100,000 clones, 82% of them seen just once; the ten biggest clones take up about 16%. The material was peripheral blood, obtained after recovery from COVID-19. These receptors all come from a human donor who had recovered from COVID-19. CDR3s include the opening cysteine and the closing phenylalanine or tryptophan.

J,length,V,CDR3
TRBJ1-1,14,TRBV19,CASSIGQGLERAFF
TRBJ1-6,14,TRBV5-1,CASSLAPGDSPLHF
TRBJ2-1,18,TRBV28,CASSSSEGLGSLDNEQFF
TRBJ2-7,16,TRBV7-8,CASSLTDRGVFYEQYF
TRBJ2-1,16,TRBV9,CASSVADSGLYNEQFF
TRBJ2-3,14,TRBV20-1,CSASFTGVSDTQYF
TRBJ2-7,16,TRBV3-1/TRBV3-2,CASSQQPAGGSYEQYF
TRBJ2-3,16,TRBV2,CASRTPSGSGADTQYF
TRBJ2-1,15,TRBV5-1,CASSFEGGAYNEQFF
TRBJ1-2,17,TRBV5-4,CASSLPGGDRVLSVYTF
TRBJ2-1,17,TRBV19,CASSRSGTTTSYNEQFF
TRBJ2-7,14,TRBV6-2/TRBV6-3,CASSSDRAPYEQYF
TRBJ2-5,16,TRBV12-2,CASRLLTGPPGETQYF
TRBJ2-1,12,TRBV6-6,CAARATPNEQFF
TRBJ2-7,13,TRBV4-2,CASSHGWPSEQYF
TRBJ2-1,13,TRBV11-2,CASSLSSVYEQFF
TRBJ2-2,12,TRBV4-2,CASSRRTGELFF
TRBJ1-5,15,TRBV10-2,CASLDRDRGNQPQHF
TRBJ1-2,14,TRBV7-9,CASSRNDESYGYTF
TRBJ1-2,16,TRBV27,CASSPRPVRPSYGYTF
TRBJ2-3,15,TRBV19,CASSIAFQGPDTQYF
TRBJ1-5,13,TRBV29-1,CSVIEESNQPQHF